This is a list of T cell receptor beta chains from one sample in a study of blood T cell repertoires in COVID-19. The assay was immunoSEQ multiplex PCR, and TCRdb's table has in-frame clones only and misses some. This table has around 420,000 clones, roughly 88% appearing once. Material: PBMCs or T cells enriched from blood (not recorded which). The receptor set was obtained from a woman between 40 and 55 years old with acute COVID-19. Both conserved end residues are part of each CDR3. The D gene is left open where the match is weak. Expanded clones get a size class; other rows say once, few or many, or leave the size out.

TRBD2	TRBV11-3	TRBJ2-5	-	CASSSGLAGDQETQYF	TGTGCCAGCAGCTCAGGACTAGCGGGGGACCAAGAGACCCAGTACTTC
-	TRBV7-9	TRBJ1-3	-	CASSLAGVGLSGNTIYF	TGTGCCAGCAGCTTAGCAGGGGTAGGCTTATCTGGAAACACCATATATTTT
-	TRBV6-1	TRBJ1-6	-	CASSEALRQVNSPLHF	TGTGCCAGCAGTGAAGCGCTTCGACAGGTTAATTCACCCCTCCACTTT
TRBD1	TRBV7-8	TRBJ1-5	once	CASSQVEGATRNQPQHF	TGTGCCAGCAGCCAGGTTGAGGGGGCGACACGCAATCAGCCCCAGCATTTT
-	TRBV2	TRBJ2-2	-	CASSESRTGAGELFF	TGTGCCAGCAGTGAGAGCCGGACTGGGGCCGGGGAGCTGTTTTTT
-	TRBV5-6	TRBJ1-4	-	CASSLRGAANEKLFF	TGTGCCAGCAGCTTGCGGGGGGCTGCTAATGAAAAACTGTTTTTT
-	TRBV14	TRBJ1-6	-	CASSQLGEGSPLHF	TGTGCCAGCAGCCAACTAGGGGAGGGTTCACCCCTCCACTTT
-	TRBV24-1	TRBJ1-6	once	CATQGTESYNSPLHF	TGTGCCACCCAAGGGACTGAATCCTATAATTCACCCCTCCACTTT
-	TRBV11-3	TRBJ2-5	-	CASSSRKGHNQETQYF	TGTGCCAGCAGCTCCAGAAAGGGACACAACCAAGAGACCCAGTACTTC
TRBD1	TRBV7-8	TRBJ1-2	few	CASSSGTAPTYGYTF	TGTGCCAGCAGCTCTGGGACAGCCCCCACCTATGGCTACACCTTC
-	TRBV25-1	TRBJ2-5	few	CASSEYIASQETQYF	TGTGCCAGCAGTGAATATATAGCGTCCCAAGAGACCCAGTACTTC
TRBD1	TRBV5-1	TRBJ1-3	-	CASSQDRVGNTIYF	TGCGCCAGCAGCCAGGACAGGGTTGGAAACACCATATATTTT
TRBD1	TRBV27	TRBJ1-2	-	CASRPSGQIYGYTF	TGTGCCAGCAGGCCGTCGGGACAGATCTATGGCTACACCTTC
-	TRBV19	TRBJ1-4	-	CASSVQGIYEKLFF	TGTGCCAGTAGTGTACAGGGAATCTATGAAAAACTGTTTTTT
-	TRBV7-9	TRBJ1-5	few	CASSYGQYQPQHF	TGTGCCAGCAGCTACGGACAGTATCAGCCCCAGCATTTT
-	TRBV27	TRBJ2-7	-	CASSQYGANYEQYF	TGTGCCAGCAGCCAATATGGGGCGAACTACGAGCAGTACTTC
-	TRBV7-9	TRBJ1-2	-	CASSLARGRYGYTF	TGTGCCAGCAGCTTAGCGCGGGGGCGCTATGGCTACACCTTC
TRBD1	TRBV6-5	TRBJ1-6	-	CASNRQGYNSPLHF	TGTGCCAGCAACCGACAGGGGTACAATTCACCCCTCCACTTT
-	TRBV27	TRBJ1-1	-	CASSLGANTEAFF	TGTGCCAGCAGTTTGGGAGCGAACACTGAAGCTTTCTTT
TRBD1	TRBV4-1	TRBJ2-3	-	CASSQNDRGQTDTQYF	TGCGCCAGCAGCCAGAATGACAGGGGGCAAACAGATACGCAGTATTTT
-	TRBV27	TRBJ2-2	-	CASRVLRTGYTGELFF	TGTGCCAGCAGGGTTTTGAGGACGGGATACACCGGGGAGCTGTTTTTT
-	TRBV27	TRBJ2-1	-	CASRLRGRGAYNEQFF	TGTGCCAGCAGGCTTAGGGGGCGCGGGGCCTACAATGAGCAGTTCTTC
-	TRBV4-1	TRBJ1-6	-	CASSQGPQGSHSPLHF	TGCGCCAGCAGCCAAGGACCCCAGGGTAGCCATTCACCCCTCCACTTT
TRBD1	TRBV19	TRBJ1-5	-	CASAGQGSNQPQHF	TGTGCCAGTGCGGGACAGGGAAGCAATCAGCCCCAGCATTTT
-	TRBV2	TRBJ1-4	-	CASSLGGKLFF	TGTGCCAGCAGTCTGGGAGGAAAACTGTTTTTT
TRBD1	TRBV5-4	TRBJ1-3	-	CASSPGTASGNTIYF	TGTGCCAGCAGCCCCGGGACAGCCTCTGGAAACACCATATATTTT
-	TRBV27	TRBJ1-1	few	CASSFRGKTEAFF	TGTGCCAGCAGTTTCCGGGGGAAGACTGAAGCTTTCTTT
TRBD2	TRBV11-3	TRBJ2-7	-	CASSLGGSGGYEQYF	TGTGCCAGCAGCTTAGGTGGTAGCGGGGGCTACGAGCAGTACTTC
-	TRBV3-1/TRBV3-2	TRBJ1-1	-	CASSSKPRGTEAFF	TGTGCCAGCAGCTCTAAACCCAGAGGGACTGAAGCTTTCTTT
TRBD2	TRBV7-8	TRBJ2-5	-	CASSSSGTRGETQYF	TGTGCCAGCAGCTCCTCCGGGACTAGGGGAGAGACCCAGTACTTC
TRBD2	TRBV29-1	TRBJ2-5	-	CSARTSGETQYF	TGCAGCGCTCGGACTAGCGGAGAGACCCAGTACTTC
-	TRBV7-8	TRBJ2-7	-	CASSLSTYYEQYF	TGTGCCAGCAGCTTATCTACCTACTACGAGCAGTACTTC
-	TRBV19	TRBJ2-1	-	CASSTTSPLYNEQFF	TGTGCCAGTAGTACCACTAGTCCCCTCTACAATGAGCAGTTCTTC
TRBD2	TRBV5-8	TRBJ2-5	-	CASSYFFTSGRQETQYF	TGTGCCAGCAGCTACTTCTTCACTAGCGGGAGACAAGAGACCCAGTACTTC
-	TRBV7-9	TRBJ2-1	once	CASSLTGNYNEQFF	TGTGCCAGCAGCTTAACAGGTAACTACAATGAGCAGTTCTTC
TRBD1	TRBV19	TRBJ2-3	-	CASSMAQGADTDTQYF	TGTGCCAGTAGTATGGCGCAGGGGGCAGACACAGATACGCAGTATTTT
TRBD1	TRBV7-9	TRBJ1-2	-	CASSDRGQTYGYTF	TGTGCCAGCAGCGACAGGGGCCAGACCTATGGCTACACCTTC
TRBD1	TRBV5-4	TRBJ2-3	-	CASSLRGTVGDTQYF	TGTGCCAGCAGCCTCAGGGGGACGGTCGGAGATACGCAGTATTTT
TRBD1	TRBV29-1	TRBJ1-5	-	CSVLTGEGVQPQHF	TGCAGCGTTTTGACAGGGGAAGGGGTCCAGCCCCAGCATTTT
-	TRBV7-8	TRBJ2-1	-	CASTKKPPYSYNEQFF	TGTGCCAGCACTAAAAAACCGCCTTATTCCTACAATGAGCAGTTCTTC
-	TRBV2	TRBJ1-5	-	CASSFTGYSNQPQHF	TGTGCCAGCAGTTTTACAGGATATAGCAATCAGCCCCAGCATTTT
TRBD2	TRBV6-2/TRBV6-3	TRBJ2-3	-	CASSRRAGGSADTQYF	TGTGCCAGCAGCCGTCGCGCGGGGGGTAGCGCAGATACGCAGTATTTT
TRBD1	TRBV5-1	TRBJ2-2	-	CASSSGQGAGTGELFF	TGCGCCAGCAGCTCTGGACAGGGAGCAGGCACCGGGGAGCTGTTTTTT